These 3 T cell receptor beta chains share one sample of origin, sequenced in a study of a mutant IDH1 vaccine in newly diagnosed glioma. These receptors lack a known antigen. Sample time point: week 5, during vaccination. With topical imiquimod, each dose of the vaccine consisted of 300 ug of mutant IDH1 20-mer peptide. Produced via immunoSEQ multiplex PCR; TCRdb's table is partial and in-frame only. The sample carries tens of thousands of clones, 90% to 95% recorded once. The material was PBMCs, obtained from a glioma patient whose treatment included an IDH1 peptide vaccine. The receptors derive from a woman between 45 and 60 years old with glioma.

This rearrangement joins TRBV5-4 to TRBJ1-1, with D uncertain. The CDR3 loop spans 12 amino acids. The germline V gene has CDR1 SGHNT and CDR2 YYREEE (reference sequence). Trimming removed 0 bases at V and 7 bases at J, with 7 bases between. DNA of the CDR3: TGTGCCAGCAGCTTGGGGGTAAGTGAAGCTTTCTTT. Protein sequence: CASSLGVSEAFF.

The chain joins TRBV6-1 to TRBJ1-3; D is perhaps TRBD1 (6 bases). Germline V gives CDR1 MNHNS, CDR2 SASEGT. Trimming removed 7 bases at V and 0 bases at J, with 10 bases between. The CDR3 is 14 amino acids. The CDR3 DNA follows: TGTGCCAGCACCACAGGGTCCTCTGGAAACACCATATATTTT. This translates into CASTTGSSGNTIYF.

This chain links TRBV30 with TRBJ2-1; 9 positions match TRBD2. CDR1 is GTSNPN, CDR2 SVGIG, per germline (reference sequence). The CDR3 loop spans 15 amino acids. The trim removed 2 bases at V and 2 bases at J, leaving 4 bases unmatched. Written as DNA, the CDR3 is TGTGCCTGGAGTCTACTAGCGGGTCCCTACAATGAGCAGTTCTTC. Translated, it gives CAWSLLAGPYNEQFF.